The text below deals with one T cell receptor beta chain. Per germline, CDR1 SGHVS and CDR2 FQNEAQ. The CDR3 is 13 amino acids. Trimming removed 1 base from V and 6 bases from J; junction bases left unmatched: 3. TCRdb passed the 5' RACE reads through MiXCR, listing each CDR3 protein once. The sample has tens of thousands of distinct CDR3 sequences; around 26% are singletons. This sequence originates from a female donor with breast cancer. The sample taken for sequencing was naive CD4+ T cells sorted from blood. Regarding subset: naive CD4+ T cells, CD4+CD45RA+CD25-. The chain employs TRBV7-8 and TRBJ2-7, with TRBD1 identical over 7 bases. DNA for the CDR3: TGTGCCAGCAGCTTAGGACAGGGAACCGAGCAGTACTTC. Protein: CASSLGQGTEQYF.